The sequence of this TCR beta chain was determined in a study of blood T cell repertoires in COVID-19. Per the original data handling: Nucleated cell counts were estimated from reference gene primer amplification. Clones were sequenced by immunoSEQ multiplex PCR, and TCRdb holds only the in-frame ones, with some missing. D and trimming come from the DNA, and the V and J calls and clone size come from that table. The sample yields fewer than 250,000 clones, around 82% seen once. The CDR3 covers 15 residues. With 0 bases removed from V and 8 bases from J, the gap between germline ends came to 12 bases. Germline V gene data show CDR1 as SGHRS and CDR2 as YFSETQ.

This rearrangement joins TRBV5-1 to TRBJ1-6; the D is unclear. This clonotype originated in a woman between 50 and 59 years old with acute or convalescent COVID-19. Sequencing was carried out using peripheral blood. The CDR3 nucleotides are TGCGCCAGCAGCTTGGGAGCTCTCGGGGATTCACCCCTCCACTTT. This codes for CASSLGALGDSPLHF.